Following are 27 T cell receptor beta chains from one sample sequenced in a study of STAT5B mutations in CD4+ large granular lymphocyte leukemia. Profiling relied on immunoSEQ multiplex PCR, and the TCRdb table lists in-frame clones only, not all of them. Among about 5,000 clones listed, around 74% were seen once. Sequenced input: PBMCs. The source is a man older than 75 with CD4+ T-cell large granular lymphocyte leukemia.

DNA of the CDR3: TGTGCCAGCAGTTCCCCTCCTGGGACTAGCGGGAGGGCCGGTTGGCACGAGCAGTACTTC. Translated, it gives CASSSPPGTSGRAGWHEQYF. The genes are TRBV28 and TRBJ2-7; 16 bases match TRBD2. This CDR3 comprises 20 residues. Trimming at V came to 4 bases and at J to 5 bases, leaving 17 bases not matched to a gene. Germline V CDR1 and CDR2: MDHEN, SYDVKM.

V is TRBV2 and J is TRBJ2-5; no definite D call. TRBJ2-7 explains the end of the DNA better; the J call may be wrong. This CDR3 spans 14 amino acids. Germline CDR1 SNHLY, CDR2 FYNNEI. As DNA, the CDR3 is TGTGCCAGCAGTCCAATTCTCGATTTTGACGAGCAGTACTTC. Its translation is CASSPILDFDEQYF.

There are a few counts of this clone. The chain carries TRBV10-3 and TRBJ2-1; no reliable D call. This CDR3 region has 13 residues. Germline V gene lookup returns CDR1 ENHRY and CDR2 SYGVKD. Trimming pared 8 bases from V and 5 bases from J, leaving 13 bases between. The CDR3 DNA reads as TGTGCCATCCGAATAGACCGCGACAATGAGCAGTTCTTC. Translating it yields CAIRIDRDNEQFF.

The V call is TRBV30, the J call TRBJ1-1; TRBD1 is a possible D gene (5 bases). The V end was cut by 4 bases, the J end by 4 bases, with 10 bases between. The CDR3 contains 12 residues. Germline values: CDR1 GTSNPN, CDR2 SVGIG (reference sequence). The CDR3 sequence is CAWNGGTTEAFF. CDR3 coding DNA: TGTGCCTGGAATGGAGGGACCACTGAAGCTTTCTTT.

This chain joins TRBV19 and TRBJ1-1, with D perhaps TRBD1 (5 bases). In germline, CDR1 is LNHDA, CDR2 SQIVND (reference sequence). Trimming took off 7 bases at V and 2 bases at J, with 20 bases between the two ends. This CDR3 spans 16 amino acids. The CDR3 nucleotides read TGTGCCAGTACCACACAGCAGCGAGGGGACAACACTGAAGCTTTCTTT. Its translation is CASTTQQRGDNTEAFF.

The V call is TRBV19, the J call TRBJ1-1, with TRBD1 identical over 8 bases. Per germline, CDR1 LNHDA and CDR2 SQIVND (reference sequence). The length of the CDR3 is 16 residues. With 3 bases clipped from V and 1 base from J, the junction kept 7 bases outside the gene matches. CDR3 sequence: CASSMDREGANTEAFF. In nucleotides, the CDR3 is TGTGCCAGTAGTATGGACAGGGAAGGGGCGAACACTGAAGCTTTCTTT.

The chain combines TRBV7-9 with TRBJ1-3; 10 bases line up with TRBD1. CDR3 length equals 15 residues. CDR1 and CDR2 (germline): SEHNR, FQNEAQ (reference sequence). V was pared by 6 bases and J by 0 bases, with 2 bases of the junction left unmatched. CDR3 coding DNA: TGTGCCAGCAGGGGACAGGGGAGCTCTGGAAACACCATATATTTT. Amino acids: CASRGQGSSGNTIYF.

The V and J genes are TRBV28 and TRBJ1-5, with no clear D. This CDR3 has 16 amino acids. Trimming removed 8 bases at V and 2 bases at J, with 19 bases between. Germline values: CDR1 MDHEN, CDR2 SYDVKM. CDR3 coding DNA: TGTGCCAGCTCCCCCAGAGGACCGCGAGGCAATCAGCCCCAGCATTTT. Protein sequence: CASSPRGPRGNQPQHF. Drawing the rest from reference TRBV28 and TRBJ1-5, the complete variable domain is DVKVTQSSRYLVKRTGEKVFLECVQDMDHENMFWYRQDPGLGLRLIYFSYDVKMKEKGDIPEGYSVSREKKERFSLILESASTNQTSMYLCASSPRGPRGNQPQHFGDGTRLSIL.

The chain recombines TRBV6-1 with TRBJ2-3; D not resolved. Germline CDR1 MNHNS, CDR2 SASEGT. The CDR3 sequence is 15 residues long. Deletions cut 6 bases from V and 1 base from J, with 14 bases between. The CDR3 loop is CASRKSSLGTDTQYF. CDR3 DNA sequence: TGTGCCAGCAGAAAGAGCAGTTTGGGCACAGATACGCAGTATTTT.

Only one count was recorded for this clone. V gene TRBV9 combines with J gene TRBJ2-1, with 8 bases identical to TRBD2. This CDR3 is 16 amino acids long. CDR1 SGDLS and CDR2 YYNGEE come from the germline V gene. Germline trimming cut 5 bases from V and 7 bases from J; bases unmatched to any gene: 14. The CDR3: CASSPYTSGNRNEQFF. CDR3 nucleotide sequence: TGTGCCAGCAGTCCTTATACTAGCGGAAACAGAAATGAGCAGTTCTTC.

This clone was seen more than once but under ten times. The chain links TRBV7-8 to TRBJ2-2; D is perhaps TRBD1 (6 bases). The CDR3 runs 16 residues. Trimming stripped 0 bases from V and 4 bases from J, with 12 bases between. Germline lookup yields CDR1 SGHVS and CDR2 FQNEAQ. The CDR3 DNA is TGTGCCAGCAGCTTAGCGGGGGCAGGAACCACCGGGGAGCTGTTTTTT. It is translated as CASSLAGAGTTGELFF.

This clone was recorded once. This chain connects TRBV4-3 to TRBJ2-3; no definite D call. The CDR3 consists of 15 residues. Germline CDR1 is LGHNA and CDR2 is YSLEER. Trimming pared 0 bases from V and 2 bases from J, leaving 9 bases between. The CDR3 sequence: CASSQDNIDTDTQYF. The CDR3, as DNA: TGCGCCAGCAGCCAAGATAACATCGACACAGATACGCAGTATTTT.

This sequence joins TRBV5-4 and TRBJ2-3, with D possibly matching TRBD2 (7 bases). The CDR3 has 15 residues. Trimming cost V 5 bases and J 5 bases, with 18 bases left between them. Germline V lookup: CDR1 SGHNT, CDR2 YYREEE (reference sequence). The CDR3 DNA follows: TGTGCCAGCAGTTCCTACGGGGGGCGCATAGATACGCAGTATTTT. Translated, it gives CASSSYGGRIDTQYF.

The chain combines TRBV19 with TRBJ1-1, with D perhaps TRBD1 (6 bases). Germline CDR1 LNHDA, CDR2 SQIVND (reference sequence). V was cut by 3 bases and J by 4 bases, with 12 bases left in between. The CDR3 extends over 14 amino acids. The DNA of the CDR3 is TGTGCCAGTAGTATGGGGGCGCGTACCACTGAAGCTTTCTTT. This translates into CASSMGARTTEAFF. Filled out from reference TRBV19 and TRBJ1-1, the complete variable domain reads DGGITQSPKYLFRKEGQNVTLSCEQNLNHDAMYWYRQDPGQGLRLIYYSQIVNDFQKGDIAEGYSVSREKKESFPLTVTSAQKNPTAFYLCASSMGARTTEAFFGQGTRLTVV.

The sample holds a few counts of this clone. The rearrangement links TRBV9 to TRBJ1-1; the match to TRBD1 covers 9 bases. This CDR3 region has 14 residues. Germline trimming cut 5 bases from V and 4 bases from J; bases unmatched to any gene: 6. CDR1 is SGDLS, CDR2 YYNGEE, per germline. The CDR3 DNA reads as TGTGCCAGCAGTTGGACAGGGGAAGGCACTGAAGCTTTCTTT. As protein: CASSWTGEGTEAFF.

The chain links TRBV19 to TRBJ2-7; D call uncertain. CDR1 and CDR2 (germline): LNHDA, SQIVND (reference sequence). CDR3 size: 9 residues. The V end was cut by 10 bases, the J end by 3 bases, with 4 bases between. CDR3 protein: CAKHYEQYF. CDR3 coding DNA: TGTGCCAAACACTACGAGCAGTACTTC.

V is TRBV9 and J is TRBJ2-2; tentatively, D is TRBD2 (6 bases). The CDR3 loop spans 15 amino acids. Germline V lookup: CDR1 SGDLS, CDR2 YYNGEE. The V end was cut by 2 bases, the J end by 6 bases, with 14 bases between. CDR3 region: CASSVEPGGAGELFF. In nucleotides, the CDR3 is TGTGCCAGCAGCGTGGAGCCCGGAGGGGCCGGGGAGCTGTTTTTT.

The CDR3 nucleotides read TGTGCCAGCAGCTTAGCGGAACTAGCGGGGGGGAATGAGCAGTTCTTC. Translation: CASSLAELAGGNEQFF. J is TRBJ2-1 and V is TRBV7-6, with TRBD2 matching 13 bases. This CDR3 contains 16 residues. V was clipped by 0 bases and J by 7 bases; unmatched bases: 3. Germline V gene data show CDR1 as SGHVS and CDR2 as FNYEAQ.

This sequence joins TRBV5-5 and TRBJ2-1, with 8 bases fitting TRBD1. V gave up 4 bases and J gave up 9 bases; unmatched junction bases: 6. CDR1 is SGHKS, CDR2 YYEKEE, per germline (reference sequence). This CDR3 has 13 amino acids. This CDR3 is CASSPGGYGEQFF. DNA of the CDR3: TGTGCCAGCAGCCCAGGGGGCTATGGTGAGCAGTTCTTC.

This clone was recorded only once. This sequence joins TRBV10-1 and TRBJ2-5; 9 bases fit TRBD1. The closer fit of TRBJ2-7 to the DNA end suggests the J call may be wrong. This CDR3 is 14 amino acids long. Germline V gives CDR1 WNHNN, CDR2 SYGVQD (reference sequence). CDR3 DNA: TGCGCCAGCAGTGATCCCGGGACAGGGTACGAGCAGTACTTC. Protein sequence: CASSDPGTGYEQYF.

The rearrangement joins TRBV5-1 to TRBJ2-1; TRBD2 agrees at 7 bases. The CDR3 totals 15 residues. Trimming took 5 bases from V and 2 from J; bases not matched to a gene: 7. Germline values: CDR1 SGHRS, CDR2 YFSETQ. CDR3 in amino acids: CASRPGGGPYNEQFF. The DNA of the CDR3 is TGCGCCAGCAGGCCCGGGGGAGGGCCCTACAATGAGCAGTTCTTC.

This chain connects TRBV10-2 to TRBJ1-2, with 9 bases lining up with TRBD1. J was trimmed by 4 bases and V by 4 bases; bases with no gene match: 16. Germline V gives CDR1 WSHSY, CDR2 SAAADI. This CDR3 spans 18 amino acids. The CDR3 spells CASSGTPGQGLRRYGYTF. DNA for the CDR3: TGCGCCAGCAGTGGGACCCCGGGACAGGGTCTACGCCGCTATGGCTACACCTTC.

DNA for the CDR3: TGTGCCAGCAGCAAATCGACAGGGGATGGCTACACCTTC. Encoded protein: CASSKSTGDGYTF. The chain combines TRBV25-1 with TRBJ1-2; 8 nucleotides agree with TRBD1. Germline trimming cut 6 bases from V and 6 bases from J; bases unmatched to any gene: 6. This CDR3 is built from 13 residues. Germline V CDR1 and CDR2: MGHDK, SYGVNS.

V and J are TRBV5-4 and TRBJ2-7; TRBD2 matches at 7 bases. V lost 4 bases to trimming and J lost 6 bases; unmatched junction nucleotides: 1. The CDR3 runs 11 residues. Germline CDR1 reads SGHNT; CDR2 reads YYREEE (reference sequence). The CDR3 sequence: CASSRGGEQYF. The CDR3, as DNA: TGTGCCAGCAGCCGCGGGGGCGAGCAGTACTTC.

V usage is TRBV6-6 and J usage is TRBJ2-5, with 7 bases identical to TRBD1. The ends lost 6 bases at V and 7 bases at J; junction bases unmatched: 8. Germline V gene lookup returns CDR1 MNHNY and CDR2 SVGAGI (reference sequence). The CDR3 consists of 13 residues. This chain's CDR3 is CASRGEAGGTQYF. As DNA, the CDR3 is TGTGCCAGCAGGGGAGAAGCAGGGGGGACCCAGTACTTC.

This clone was detected once. The DNA for the CDR3 is TGTGCCAGCAGTTTGAACAGCGGCACCTACGAGCAGTACTTC. Residues: CASSLNSGTYEQYF. The V call is TRBV27, the J call TRBJ2-7; maybe TRBD2 (5 bases). This CDR3 is built from 14 residues. Germline CDR1 is MNHEY and CDR2 is SMNVEV (reference sequence). V was shortened by 3 bases and J by 2 bases, with 11 bases between the two germline ends.

This CDR3 reads CASSPGQGTHLYEQYF. DNA for the CDR3: TGTGCCAGCAGTCCTGGACAGGGGACACACCTCTACGAGCAGTACTTC. V is TRBV27 and J is TRBJ2-7, with 9 bases lining up with TRBD1. V trimming: 5 bases; J trimming: 3 bases; junction bases outside the gene matches: 11. The CDR3 sequence is 16 residues long. Germline V CDR1 and CDR2: MNHEY, SMNVEV (reference sequence).